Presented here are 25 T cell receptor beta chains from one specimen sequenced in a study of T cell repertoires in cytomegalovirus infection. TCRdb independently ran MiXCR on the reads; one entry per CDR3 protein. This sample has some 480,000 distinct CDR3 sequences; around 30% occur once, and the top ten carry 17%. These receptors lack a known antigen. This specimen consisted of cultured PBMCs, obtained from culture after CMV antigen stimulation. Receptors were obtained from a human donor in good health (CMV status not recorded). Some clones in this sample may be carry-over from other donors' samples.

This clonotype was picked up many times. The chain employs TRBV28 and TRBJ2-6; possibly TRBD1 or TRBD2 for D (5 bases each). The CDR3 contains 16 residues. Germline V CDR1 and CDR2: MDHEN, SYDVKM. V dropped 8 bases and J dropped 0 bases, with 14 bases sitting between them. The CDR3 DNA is TGTGCCAGCGGATCCGGGGCGAGCTCTGGGGCCAACGTCCTGACTTTC. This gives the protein CASGSGASSGANVLTF.

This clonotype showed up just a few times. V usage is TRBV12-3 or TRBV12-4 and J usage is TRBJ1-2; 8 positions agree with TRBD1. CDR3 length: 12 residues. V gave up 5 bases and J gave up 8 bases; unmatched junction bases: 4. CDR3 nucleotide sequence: TGTGCCAGCAGTCCAGGGGGCGAGGGCTACACCTTC. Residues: CASSPGGEGYTF.

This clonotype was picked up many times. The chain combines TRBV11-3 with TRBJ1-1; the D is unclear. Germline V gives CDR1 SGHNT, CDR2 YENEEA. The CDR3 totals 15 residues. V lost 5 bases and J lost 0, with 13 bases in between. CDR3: CASSKNGKLNTEAFF. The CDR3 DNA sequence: TGTGCCAGCAGCAAGAACGGGAAATTGAACACTGAAGCTTTCTTT.

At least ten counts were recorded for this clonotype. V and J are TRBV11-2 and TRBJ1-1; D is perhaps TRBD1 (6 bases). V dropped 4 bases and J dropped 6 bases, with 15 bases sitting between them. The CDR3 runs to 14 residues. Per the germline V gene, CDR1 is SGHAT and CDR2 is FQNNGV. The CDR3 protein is CASSYNGGDAEAFF. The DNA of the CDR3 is TGTGCCAGCAGCTACAACGGGGGCGATGCTGAAGCTTTCTTT.

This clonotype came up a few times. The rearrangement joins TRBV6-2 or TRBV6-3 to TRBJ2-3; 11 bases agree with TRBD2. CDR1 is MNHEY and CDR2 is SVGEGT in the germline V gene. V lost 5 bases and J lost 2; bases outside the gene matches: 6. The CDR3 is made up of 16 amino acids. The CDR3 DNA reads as TGTGCCAGCAGTGGCGGGACTAGCGGACTCACAGATACGCAGTATTTT. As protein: CASSGGTSGLTDTQYF.

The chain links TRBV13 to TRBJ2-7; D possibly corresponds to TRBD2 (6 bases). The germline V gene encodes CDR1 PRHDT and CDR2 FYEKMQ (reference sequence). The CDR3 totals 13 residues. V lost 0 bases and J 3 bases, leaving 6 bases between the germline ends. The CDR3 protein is CASSLGRDYEQYV. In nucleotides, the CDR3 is TGTGCCAGCAGCTTAGGGCGGGACTACGAGCAGTACGTC.

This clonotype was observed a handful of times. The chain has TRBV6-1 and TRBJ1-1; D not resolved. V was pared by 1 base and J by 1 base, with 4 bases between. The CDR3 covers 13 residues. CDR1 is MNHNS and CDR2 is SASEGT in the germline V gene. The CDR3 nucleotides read TGTGCCAGCAGTGAAGTCGAGAACACTGAAGCTTTCTTT. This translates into CASSEVENTEAFF.

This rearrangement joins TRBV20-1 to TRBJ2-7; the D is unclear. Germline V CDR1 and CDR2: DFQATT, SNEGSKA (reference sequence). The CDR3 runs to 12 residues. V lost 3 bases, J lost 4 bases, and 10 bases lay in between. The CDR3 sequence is CSASMVTYEQYF. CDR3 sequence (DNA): TGCAGTGCTAGTATGGTCACTTACGAGCAGTACTTC.

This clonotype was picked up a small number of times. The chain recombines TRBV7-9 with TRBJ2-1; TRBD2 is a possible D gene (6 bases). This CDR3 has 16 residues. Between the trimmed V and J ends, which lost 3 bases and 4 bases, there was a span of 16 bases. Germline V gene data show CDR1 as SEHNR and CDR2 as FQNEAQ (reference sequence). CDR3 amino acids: CASSFPLQRVYNEQFF. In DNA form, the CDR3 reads TGTGCCAGCAGCTTCCCACTCCAGCGGGTATACAATGAGCAGTTCTTC. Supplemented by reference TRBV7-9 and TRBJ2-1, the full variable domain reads DTGVSQNPRHKITKRGQNVTFRCDPISEHNRLYWYRQTLGQGPEFLTYFQNEAQLEKSRLLSDRFSAERPKGSFSTLEIQRTEQGDSAMYLCASSFPLQRVYNEQFFGPGTRLTVL.

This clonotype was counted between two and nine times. The CDR3 reads CASSIVEGIYGYTF. CDR3 bases: TGTGCCAGTAGTATTGTGGAGGGAATCTATGGCTACACCTTC. This chain joins TRBV19 and TRBJ1-2; no reliable D call. CDR1 and CDR2 (germline): LNHDA, SQIVND (reference sequence). This CDR3 has 14 residues. The V and J ends lost 3 bases and 4 bases respectively, with 12 bases between them.

For the CDR3, the DNA is TGTGCCAGCAGTGACAGGTTCACAGATACGCAGTATTTT. Its translation is CASSDRFTDTQYF. The chain combines TRBV27 with TRBJ2-3, with D possibly TRBD1 on 6 matching bases. Trimming shortened V by 5 bases and J by 2 bases, and 8 bases separated the two germline ends. There are 13 residues in the CDR3. Per the germline V gene, CDR1 is MNHEY and CDR2 is SMNVEV (reference sequence).

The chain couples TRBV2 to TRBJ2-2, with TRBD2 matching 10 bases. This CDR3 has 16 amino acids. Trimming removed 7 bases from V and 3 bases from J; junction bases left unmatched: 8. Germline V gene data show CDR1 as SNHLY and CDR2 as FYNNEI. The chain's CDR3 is CASTSGGGRYTGELFF. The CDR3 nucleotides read TGTGCCAGCACCAGCGGGGGGGGGCGTTACACCGGGGAGCTGTTTTTT.

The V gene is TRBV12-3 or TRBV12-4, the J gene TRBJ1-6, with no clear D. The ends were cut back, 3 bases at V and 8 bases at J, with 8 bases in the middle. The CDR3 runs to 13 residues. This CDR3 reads CASSFFGDSPLHF. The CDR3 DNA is TGTGCCAGCAGTTTCTTCGGGGATTCACCCCTCCACTTT.

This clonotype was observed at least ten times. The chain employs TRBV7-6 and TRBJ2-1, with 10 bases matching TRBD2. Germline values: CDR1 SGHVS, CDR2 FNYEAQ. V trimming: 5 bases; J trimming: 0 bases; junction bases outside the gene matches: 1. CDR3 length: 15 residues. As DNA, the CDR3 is TGTGCCAGCAGCCCTAGCGGGAGCTCCTACAATGAGCAGTTCTTC. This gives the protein CASSPSGSSYNEQFF.

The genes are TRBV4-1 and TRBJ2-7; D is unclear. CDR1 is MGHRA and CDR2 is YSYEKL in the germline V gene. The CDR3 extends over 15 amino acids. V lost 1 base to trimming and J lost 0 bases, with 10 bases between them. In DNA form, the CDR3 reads TGCGCCAGCAGCCAAGCTTCCACGGGCTCCTACGAGCAGTACTTC. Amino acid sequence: CASSQASTGSYEQYF.

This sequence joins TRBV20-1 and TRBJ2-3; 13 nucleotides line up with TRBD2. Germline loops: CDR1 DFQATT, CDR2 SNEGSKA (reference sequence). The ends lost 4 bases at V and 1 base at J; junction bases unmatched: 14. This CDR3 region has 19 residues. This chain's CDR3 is CSATRRTSGSYFGTDTQYF. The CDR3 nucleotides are TGCAGTGCTACCCGTCGGACTAGCGGGAGTTATTTTGGCACAGATACGCAGTATTTT.

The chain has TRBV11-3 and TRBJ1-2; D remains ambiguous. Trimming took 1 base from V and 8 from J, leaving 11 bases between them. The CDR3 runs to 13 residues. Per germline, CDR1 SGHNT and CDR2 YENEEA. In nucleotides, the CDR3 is TGTGCCAGCAGCTTAGTCGGTATGAGGGGCTACACCTTC. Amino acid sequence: CASSLVGMRGYTF.

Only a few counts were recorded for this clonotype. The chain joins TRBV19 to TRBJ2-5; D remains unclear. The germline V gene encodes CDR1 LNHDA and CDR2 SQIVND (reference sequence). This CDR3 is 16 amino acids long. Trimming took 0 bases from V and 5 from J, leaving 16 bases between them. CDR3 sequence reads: CASSIDPRRSPETQYF. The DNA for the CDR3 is TGTGCCAGTAGTATAGACCCCCGAAGGAGTCCGGAGACCCAGTACTTC.

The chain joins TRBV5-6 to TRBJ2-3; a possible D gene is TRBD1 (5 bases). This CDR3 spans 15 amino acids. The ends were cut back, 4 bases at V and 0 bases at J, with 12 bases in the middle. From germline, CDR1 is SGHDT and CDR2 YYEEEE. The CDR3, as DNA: TGTGCCAGCAGCGTAGAACAGGAGAGCACAGATACGCAGTATTTT. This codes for CASSVEQESTDTQYF.

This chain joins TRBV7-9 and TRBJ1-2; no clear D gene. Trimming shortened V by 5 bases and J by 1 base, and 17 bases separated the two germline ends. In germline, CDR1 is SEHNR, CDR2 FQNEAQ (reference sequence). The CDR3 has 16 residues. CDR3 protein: CASSHDEERVNYGYTF. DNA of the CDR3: TGTGCCAGCAGCCACGACGAGGAGCGGGTTAACTATGGCTACACCTTC.

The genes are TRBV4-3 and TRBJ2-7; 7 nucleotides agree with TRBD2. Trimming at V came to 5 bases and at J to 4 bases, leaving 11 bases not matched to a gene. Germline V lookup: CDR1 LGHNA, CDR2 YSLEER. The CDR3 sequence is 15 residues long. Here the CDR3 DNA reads TGCGCCAGCAGCGAAAGACTAGCCCAGCGGTACGAGCAGTACTTC. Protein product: CASSERLAQRYEQYF.

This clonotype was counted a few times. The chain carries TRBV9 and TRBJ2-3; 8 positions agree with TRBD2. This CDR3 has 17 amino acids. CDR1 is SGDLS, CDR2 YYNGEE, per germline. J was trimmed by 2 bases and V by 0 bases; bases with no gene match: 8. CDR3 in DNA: TGTGCCAGCAGCGTAGGCCGTAGCGGGACGTACACAGATACGCAGTATTTT. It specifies CASSVGRSGTYTDTQYF.

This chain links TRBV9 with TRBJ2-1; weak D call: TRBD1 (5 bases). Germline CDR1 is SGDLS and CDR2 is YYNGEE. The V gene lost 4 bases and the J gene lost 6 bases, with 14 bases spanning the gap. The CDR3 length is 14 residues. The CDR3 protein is CASSYGRVGNEQFF. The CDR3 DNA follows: TGTGCCAGCAGCTATGGCAGGGTGGGCAATGAGCAGTTCTTC.

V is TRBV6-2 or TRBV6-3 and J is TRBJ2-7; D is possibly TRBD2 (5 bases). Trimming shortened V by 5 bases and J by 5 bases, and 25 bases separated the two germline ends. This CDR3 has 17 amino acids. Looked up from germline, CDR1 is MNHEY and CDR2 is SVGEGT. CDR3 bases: TGTGCCAGCAGTGACAACTACGGTGAGGGCTCGGGGAACGAGCAGTACTTC. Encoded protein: CASSDNYGEGSGNEQYF.

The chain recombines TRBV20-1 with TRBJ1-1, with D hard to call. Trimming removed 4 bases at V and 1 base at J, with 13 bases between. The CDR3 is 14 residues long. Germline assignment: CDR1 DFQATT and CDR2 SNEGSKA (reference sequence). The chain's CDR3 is CSAILWTGNTEAFF. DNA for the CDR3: TGCAGTGCTATATTGTGGACGGGGAACACTGAAGCTTTCTTT.